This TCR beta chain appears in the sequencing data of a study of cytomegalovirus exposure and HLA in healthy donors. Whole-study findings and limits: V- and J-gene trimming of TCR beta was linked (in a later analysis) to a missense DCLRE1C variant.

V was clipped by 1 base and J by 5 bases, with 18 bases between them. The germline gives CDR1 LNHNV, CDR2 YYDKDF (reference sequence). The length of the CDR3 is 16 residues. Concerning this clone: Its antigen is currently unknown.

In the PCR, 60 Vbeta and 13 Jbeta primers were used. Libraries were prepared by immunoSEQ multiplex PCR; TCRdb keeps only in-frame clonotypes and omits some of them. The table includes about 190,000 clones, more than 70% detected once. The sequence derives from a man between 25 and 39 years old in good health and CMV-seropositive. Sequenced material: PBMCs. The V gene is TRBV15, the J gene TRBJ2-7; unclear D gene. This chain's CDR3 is CATSRAPLGSRHEQYF. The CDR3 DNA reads TGTGCCACCAGCAGAGCCCCGTTGGGTAGCCGTCACGAGCAGTACTTC.